This TCR beta chain was profiled in a study of molecular identifiers for immune sequencing clone quantification. Losses at the gene ends were 0 bases for V and 5 bases for J; bases not matched to a gene: 2. Germline CDR1 and CDR2: LGHDT and YNNKEL (reference sequence). The CDR3 length is 15 residues. One entry per CDR3 protein, called by TCRdb with MiXCR from the PCR reads. Here the sample spans some 100,000 distinct CDR3 sequences, under 20% being singletons. There are many counts of this clonotype. This chain joins TRBV3-1 and TRBJ2-2; 8 bases are a match to TRBD2. Sample: naive CD8+ T cells from blood, with Jurkat cell RNA spiked in. Sample subset: FACS-sorted CD8+CD4-CCR7+CD45RA+ naive T cells. This receptor was taken from a human donor in good health. Some libraries in this study had Jurkat cell RNA spiked in. The CDR3 region is CASSQEGLATGELFF. In nucleotides, the CDR3 is TGTGCCAGCAGCCAAGAAGGACTAGCTACCGGGGAGCTGTTTTTT.